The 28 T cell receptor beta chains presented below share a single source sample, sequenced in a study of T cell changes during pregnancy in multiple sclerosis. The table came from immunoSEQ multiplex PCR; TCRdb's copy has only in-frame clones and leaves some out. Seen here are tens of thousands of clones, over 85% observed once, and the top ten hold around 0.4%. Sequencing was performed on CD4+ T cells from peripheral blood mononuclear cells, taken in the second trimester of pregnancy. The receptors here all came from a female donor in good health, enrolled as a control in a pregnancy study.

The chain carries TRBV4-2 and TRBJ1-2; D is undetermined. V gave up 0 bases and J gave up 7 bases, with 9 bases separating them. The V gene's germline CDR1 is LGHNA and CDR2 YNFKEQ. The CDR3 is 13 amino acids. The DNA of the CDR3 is TGTGCCAGCAGCCAAGACCGTACTCCTGGCTACACCTTC. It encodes CASSQDRTPGYTF.

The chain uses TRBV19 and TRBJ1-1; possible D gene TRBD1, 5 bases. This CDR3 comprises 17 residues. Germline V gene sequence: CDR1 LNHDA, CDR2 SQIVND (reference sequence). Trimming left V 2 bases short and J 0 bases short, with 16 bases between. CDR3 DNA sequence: TGTGCCAGTAGTATAATCGGCAGGGTGGGTATGAACACTGAAGCTTTCTTT. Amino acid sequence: CASSIIGRVGMNTEAFF.

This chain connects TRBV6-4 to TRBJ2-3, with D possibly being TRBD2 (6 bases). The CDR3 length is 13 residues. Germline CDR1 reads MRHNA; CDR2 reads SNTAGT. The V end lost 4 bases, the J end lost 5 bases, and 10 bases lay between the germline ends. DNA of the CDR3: TGTGCCAGCAGTGCGGGAGACAGAGATACGCAGTATTTT. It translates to CASSAGDRDTQYF.

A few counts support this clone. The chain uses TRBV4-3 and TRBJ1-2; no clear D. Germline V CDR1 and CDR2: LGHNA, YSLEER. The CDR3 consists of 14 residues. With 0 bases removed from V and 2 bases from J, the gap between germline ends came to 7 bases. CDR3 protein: CASSQEAQNYGYTF. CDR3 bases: TGCGCCAGCAGCCAAGAGGCACAGAACTATGGCTACACCTTC.

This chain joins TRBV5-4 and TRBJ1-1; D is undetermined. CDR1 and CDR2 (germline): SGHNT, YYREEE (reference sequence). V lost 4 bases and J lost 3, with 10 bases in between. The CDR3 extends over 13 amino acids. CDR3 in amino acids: CASSRLGDTEAFF. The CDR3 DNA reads TGTGCCAGCAGCCGTCTCGGGGACACTGAAGCTTTCTTT. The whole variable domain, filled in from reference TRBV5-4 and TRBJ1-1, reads ETGVTQSPTHLIKTRGQQVTLRCSSQSGHNTVSWYQQALGQGPQFIFQYYREEENGRGNFPPRFSGLQFPNYSSELNVNALELDDSALYLCASSRLGDTEAFFGQGTRLTVV.

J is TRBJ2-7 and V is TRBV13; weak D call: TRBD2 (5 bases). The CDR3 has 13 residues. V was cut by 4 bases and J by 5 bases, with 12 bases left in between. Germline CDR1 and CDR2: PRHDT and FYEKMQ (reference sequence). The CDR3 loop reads CASSSRRSDEQYF. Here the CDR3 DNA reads TGTGCCAGCAGCTCCCGGAGGTCAGACGAGCAGTACTTC.

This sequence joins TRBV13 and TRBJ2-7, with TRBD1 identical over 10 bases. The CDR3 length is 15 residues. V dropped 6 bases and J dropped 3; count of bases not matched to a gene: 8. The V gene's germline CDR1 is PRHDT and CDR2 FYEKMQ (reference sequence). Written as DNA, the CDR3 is TGTGCCAGCAGTTATATCCGGACAGGGGGCTACGAGCAGTACTTC. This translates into CASSYIRTGGYEQYF.

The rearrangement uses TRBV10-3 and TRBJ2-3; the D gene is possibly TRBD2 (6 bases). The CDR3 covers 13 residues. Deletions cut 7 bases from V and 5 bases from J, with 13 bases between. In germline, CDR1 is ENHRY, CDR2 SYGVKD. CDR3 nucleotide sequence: TGTGCCATCAAGGGTCCCGGGGGAGATACGCAGTATTTT. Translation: CAIKGPGGDTQYF.

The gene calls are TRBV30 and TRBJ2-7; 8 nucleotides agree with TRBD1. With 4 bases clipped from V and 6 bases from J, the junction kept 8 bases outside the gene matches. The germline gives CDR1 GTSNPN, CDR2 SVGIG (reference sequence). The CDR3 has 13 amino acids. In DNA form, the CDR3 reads TGTGCCTGGACCCAACAGGGGGGAGGCGAGCAGTACTTC. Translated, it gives CAWTQQGGGEQYF.

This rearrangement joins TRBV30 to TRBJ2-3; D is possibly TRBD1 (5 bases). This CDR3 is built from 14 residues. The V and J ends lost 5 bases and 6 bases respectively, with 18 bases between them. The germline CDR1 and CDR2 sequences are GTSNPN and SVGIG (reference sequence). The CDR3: CAWGHSLPGDTQYF. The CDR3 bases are TGTGCCTGGGGTCATTCTCTACCAGGGGATACGCAGTATTTT.

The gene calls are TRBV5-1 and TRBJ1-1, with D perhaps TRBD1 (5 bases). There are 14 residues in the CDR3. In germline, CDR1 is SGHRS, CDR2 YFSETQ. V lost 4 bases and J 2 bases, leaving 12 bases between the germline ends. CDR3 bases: TGCGCCAGCAGCGGGGGGGACGGAAACACTGAAGCTTTCTTT. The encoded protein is CASSGGDGNTEAFF. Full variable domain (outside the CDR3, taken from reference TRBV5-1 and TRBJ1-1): KAGVTQTPRYLIKTRGQQVTLSCSPISGHRSVSWYQQTPGQGLQFLFEYFSETQRNKGNFPGRFSGRQFSNSRSEMNVSTLELGDSALYLCASSGGDGNTEAFFGQGTRLTVV.

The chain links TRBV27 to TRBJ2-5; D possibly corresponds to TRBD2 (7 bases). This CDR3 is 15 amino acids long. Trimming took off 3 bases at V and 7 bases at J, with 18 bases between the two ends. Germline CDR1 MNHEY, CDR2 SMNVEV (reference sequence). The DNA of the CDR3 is TGTGCCAGCAGTTTTTGGTCGGGGGGCCAGCGGACCCAGTACTTC. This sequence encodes CASSFWSGGQRTQYF.

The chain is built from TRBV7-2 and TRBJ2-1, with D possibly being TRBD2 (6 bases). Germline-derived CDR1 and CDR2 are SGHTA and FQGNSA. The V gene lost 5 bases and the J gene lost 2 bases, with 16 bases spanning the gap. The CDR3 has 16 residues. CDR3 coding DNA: TGTGCCAGCAGCCCTCGAGGGACGGGGGCCTACAATGAGCAGTTCTTC. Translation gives CASSPRGTGAYNEQFF.

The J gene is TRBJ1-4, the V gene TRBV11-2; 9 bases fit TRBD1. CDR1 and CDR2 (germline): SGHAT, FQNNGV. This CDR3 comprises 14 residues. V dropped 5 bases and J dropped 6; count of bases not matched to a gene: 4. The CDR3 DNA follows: TGTGCCAGCAGCCCACGACAGGGGGATGAAAAACTGTTTTTT. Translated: CASSPRQGDEKLFF.

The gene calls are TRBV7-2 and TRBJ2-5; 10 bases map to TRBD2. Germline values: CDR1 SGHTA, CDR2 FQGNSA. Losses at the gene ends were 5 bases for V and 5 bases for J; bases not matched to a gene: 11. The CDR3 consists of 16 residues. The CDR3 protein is CASSGGSGRGGETQYF. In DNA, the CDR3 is TGTGCCAGCAGCGGGGGGAGCGGGAGGGGAGGGGAGACCCAGTACTTC.

The CDR3 spells CASSLEEDAQYF. The CDR3 bases are TGTGCCAGCAGCTTAGAGGAGGACGCGCAGTATTTT. The V and J genes are TRBV7-9 and TRBJ2-3; tentatively, D is TRBD2 (5 bases). V gave up 1 base and J gave up 10 bases, with 9 bases separating them. CDR1 and CDR2 from the germline V gene are SEHNR and FQNEAQ (reference sequence). The CDR3 runs 12 residues.

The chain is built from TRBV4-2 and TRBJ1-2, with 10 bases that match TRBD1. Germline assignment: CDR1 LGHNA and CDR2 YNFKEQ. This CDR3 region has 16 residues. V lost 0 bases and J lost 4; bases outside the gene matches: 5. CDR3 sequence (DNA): TGTGCCAGCAGCCAAGATCTGGACAGGGGGGGCTATGGCTACACCTTC. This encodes CASSQDLDRGGYGYTF.

CDR3 DNA sequence: TGCGCCAGCAGCCAAGATCGGGGCCTAGCGGGGGGAGGGAATGAGCAGTTCTTC. Encoded protein: CASSQDRGLAGGGNEQFF. The chain uses TRBV4-1 and TRBJ2-1; 11 bases agree with TRBD2. The CDR3 has 18 amino acids. With 0 bases clipped from V and 7 bases from J, the junction kept 11 bases outside the gene matches. Germline V lookup: CDR1 MGHRA, CDR2 YSYEKL.

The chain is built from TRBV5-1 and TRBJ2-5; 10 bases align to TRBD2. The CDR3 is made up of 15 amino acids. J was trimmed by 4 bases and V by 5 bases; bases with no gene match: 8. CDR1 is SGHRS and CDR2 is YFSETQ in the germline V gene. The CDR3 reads CASRNSGGPLETQYF. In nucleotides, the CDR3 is TGCGCCAGCAGAAATAGCGGGGGGCCCCTAGAGACCCAGTACTTC.

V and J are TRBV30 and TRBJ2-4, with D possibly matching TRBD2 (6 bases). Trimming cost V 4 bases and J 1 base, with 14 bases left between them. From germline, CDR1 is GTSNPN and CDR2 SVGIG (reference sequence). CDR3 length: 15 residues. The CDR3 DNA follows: TGTGCCTGGACTTTTGGGGGGAGTGCCAAAAACATTCAGTACTTC. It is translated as CAWTFGGSAKNIQYF.

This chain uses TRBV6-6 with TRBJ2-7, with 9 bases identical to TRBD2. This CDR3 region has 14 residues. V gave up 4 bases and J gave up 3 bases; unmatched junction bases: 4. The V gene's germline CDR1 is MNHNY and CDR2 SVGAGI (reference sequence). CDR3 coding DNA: TGTGCCAGCAGTTCGTCGACTAGCGGCTACGAGCAGTACTTC. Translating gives CASSSSTSGYEQYF.

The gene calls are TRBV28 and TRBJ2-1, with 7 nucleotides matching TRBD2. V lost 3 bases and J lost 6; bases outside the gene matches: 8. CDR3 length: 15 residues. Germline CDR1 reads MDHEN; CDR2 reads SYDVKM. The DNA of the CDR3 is TGTGCCAGCAGTTTCGGGGGGAGCCCCACCAATGAGCAGTTCTTC. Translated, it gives CASSFGGSPTNEQFF.

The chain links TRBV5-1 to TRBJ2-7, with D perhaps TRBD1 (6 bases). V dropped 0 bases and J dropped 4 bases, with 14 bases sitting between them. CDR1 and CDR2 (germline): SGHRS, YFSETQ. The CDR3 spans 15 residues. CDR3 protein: CASSLGPGAGYEQYF. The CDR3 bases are TGCGCCAGCAGCTTGGGTCCAGGGGCAGGGTACGAGCAGTACTTC.

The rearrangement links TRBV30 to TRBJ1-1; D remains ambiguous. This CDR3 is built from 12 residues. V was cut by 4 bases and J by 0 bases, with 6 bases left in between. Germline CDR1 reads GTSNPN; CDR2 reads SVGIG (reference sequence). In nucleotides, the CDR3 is TGTGCCTGGATCCGTCTGAACACTGAAGCTTTCTTT. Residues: CAWIRLNTEAFF.

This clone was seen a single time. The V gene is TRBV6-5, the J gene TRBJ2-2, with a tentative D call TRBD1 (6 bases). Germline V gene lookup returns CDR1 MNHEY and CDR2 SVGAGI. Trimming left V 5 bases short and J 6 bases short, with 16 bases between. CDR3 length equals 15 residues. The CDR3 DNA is TGTGCCAGCAGTCAACCGGGACAAAAAGCCGGGGAGCTGTTTTTT. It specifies CASSQPGQKAGELFF.

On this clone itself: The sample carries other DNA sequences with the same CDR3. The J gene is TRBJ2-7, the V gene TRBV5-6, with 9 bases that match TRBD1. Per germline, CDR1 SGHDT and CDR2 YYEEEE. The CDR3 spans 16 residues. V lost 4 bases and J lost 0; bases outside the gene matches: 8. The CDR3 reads CASSEIGTGISYEQYF. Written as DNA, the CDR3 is TGTGCCAGCAGCGAGATTGGGACAGGGATCTCCTACGAGCAGTACTTC.

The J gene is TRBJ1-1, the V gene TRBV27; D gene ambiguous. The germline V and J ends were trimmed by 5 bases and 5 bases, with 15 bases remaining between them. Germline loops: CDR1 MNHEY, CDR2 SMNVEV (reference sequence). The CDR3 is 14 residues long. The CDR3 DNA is TGTGCCAGCAGTCCCACGGATGGGAGGACTGAAGCTTTCTTT. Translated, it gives CASSPTDGRTEAFF.

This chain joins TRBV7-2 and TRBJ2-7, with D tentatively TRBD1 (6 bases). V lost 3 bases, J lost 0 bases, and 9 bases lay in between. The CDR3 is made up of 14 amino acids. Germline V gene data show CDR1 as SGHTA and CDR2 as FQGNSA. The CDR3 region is CASSLDSVSYEQYF. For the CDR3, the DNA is TGTGCCAGCAGCTTGGACAGTGTCTCCTACGAGCAGTACTTC.